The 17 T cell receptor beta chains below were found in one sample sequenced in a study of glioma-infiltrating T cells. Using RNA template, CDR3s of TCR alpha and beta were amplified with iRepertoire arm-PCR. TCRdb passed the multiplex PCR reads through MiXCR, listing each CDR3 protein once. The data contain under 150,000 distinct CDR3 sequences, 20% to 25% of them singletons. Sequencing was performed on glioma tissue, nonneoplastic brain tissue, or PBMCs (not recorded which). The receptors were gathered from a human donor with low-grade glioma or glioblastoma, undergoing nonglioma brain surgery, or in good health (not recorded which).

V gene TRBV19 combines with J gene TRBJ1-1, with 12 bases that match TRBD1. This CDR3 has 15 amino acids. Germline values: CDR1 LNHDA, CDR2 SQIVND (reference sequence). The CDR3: CATQPGQGAWTEAFF. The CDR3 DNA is TGTGCAACACAGCCGGGACAGGGGGCATGGACTGAAGCTTTCTTT.

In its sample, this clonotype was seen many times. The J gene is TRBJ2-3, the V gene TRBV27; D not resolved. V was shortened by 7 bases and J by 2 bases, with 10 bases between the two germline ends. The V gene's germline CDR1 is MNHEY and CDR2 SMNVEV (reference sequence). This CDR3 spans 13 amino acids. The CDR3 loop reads CASMSGSTDTQYF. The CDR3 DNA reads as TGTGCCAGCATGTCCGGGTCCACAGATACGCAGTATTTT.

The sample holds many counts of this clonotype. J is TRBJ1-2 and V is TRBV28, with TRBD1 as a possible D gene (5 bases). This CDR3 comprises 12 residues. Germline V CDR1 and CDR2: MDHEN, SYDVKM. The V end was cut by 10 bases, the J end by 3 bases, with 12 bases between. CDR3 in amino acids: CAIEGNHYGYTF. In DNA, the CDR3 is TGTGCCATCGAGGGGAATCACTATGGCTACACCTTC.

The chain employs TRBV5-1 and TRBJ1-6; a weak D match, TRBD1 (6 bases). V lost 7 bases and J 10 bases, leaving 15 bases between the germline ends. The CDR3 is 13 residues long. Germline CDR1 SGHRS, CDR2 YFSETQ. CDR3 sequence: CASSPGDGSPLHF. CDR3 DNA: TGCGCCAGCTCTCCAGGGGATGGCTCACCCCTCCACTTT.

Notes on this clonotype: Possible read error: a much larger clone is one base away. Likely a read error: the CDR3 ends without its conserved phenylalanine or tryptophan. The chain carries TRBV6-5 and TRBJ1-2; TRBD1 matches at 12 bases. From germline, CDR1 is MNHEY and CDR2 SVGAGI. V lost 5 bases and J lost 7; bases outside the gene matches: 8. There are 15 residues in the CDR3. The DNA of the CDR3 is TGTGCCAGCAGTGGTCCCGGGACAGGGGGCTTTGGCTACACCCTC. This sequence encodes CASSGPGTGGFGYTL.

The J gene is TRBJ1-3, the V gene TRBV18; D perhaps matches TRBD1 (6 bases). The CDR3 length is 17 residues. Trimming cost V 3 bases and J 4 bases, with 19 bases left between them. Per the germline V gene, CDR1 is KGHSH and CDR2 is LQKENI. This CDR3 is CASSPVFGGVGGNTIYF. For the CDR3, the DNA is TGTGCCAGCTCACCCGTGTTTGGGGGCGTAGGCGGAAACACCATATATTTT.

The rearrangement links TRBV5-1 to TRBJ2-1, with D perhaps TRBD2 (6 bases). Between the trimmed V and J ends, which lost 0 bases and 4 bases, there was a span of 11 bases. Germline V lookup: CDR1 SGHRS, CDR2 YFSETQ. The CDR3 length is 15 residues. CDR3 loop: CASSLEGLAYNEQFF. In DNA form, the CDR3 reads TGCGCCAGCAGCTTGGAGGGACTGGCTTACAATGAGCAGTTCTTC.

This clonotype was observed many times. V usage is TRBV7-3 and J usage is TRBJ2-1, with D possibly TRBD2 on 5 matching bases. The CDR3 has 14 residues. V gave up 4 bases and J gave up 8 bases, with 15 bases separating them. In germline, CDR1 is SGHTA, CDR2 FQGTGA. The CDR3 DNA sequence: TGTGCCAGCAGCTCTCTCGGGGTTTTCGATGAGCAGTTCTTC. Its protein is CASSSLGVFDEQFF.

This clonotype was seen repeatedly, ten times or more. This CDR3 reads CASSEDPARDTQYF. In DNA form, the CDR3 reads TGTGCCAGCAGTGAGGACCCGGCCCGTGATACGCAGTATTTT. V gene TRBV6-1 combines with J gene TRBJ2-3; D gene unclear. Per the germline V gene, CDR1 is MNHNS and CDR2 is SASEGT. CDR3 size: 14 residues. The germline V and J ends were trimmed by 3 bases and 6 bases, with 13 bases remaining between them.

The CDR3 is CAWRAGGLRNEQFF. As DNA, the CDR3 is TGTGCCTGGAGAGCGGGGGGGCTTCGCAATGAGCAGTTCTTC. This rearrangement joins TRBV30 to TRBJ2-1; 10 bases match TRBD2. This CDR3 contains 14 residues. The V segment lost 3 bases and the J segment 6 bases; nucleotides outside the gene matches: 5. Germline V gene sequence: CDR1 GTSNPN, CDR2 SVGIG (reference sequence).

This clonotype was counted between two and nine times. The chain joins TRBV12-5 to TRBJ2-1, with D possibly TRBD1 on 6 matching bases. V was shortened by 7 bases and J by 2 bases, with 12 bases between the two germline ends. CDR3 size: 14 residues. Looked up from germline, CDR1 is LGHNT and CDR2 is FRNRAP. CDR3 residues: CASAAGDPYNEQFF. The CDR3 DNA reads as TGTGCTAGTGCAGCAGGGGATCCCTACAATGAGCAGTTCTTC.

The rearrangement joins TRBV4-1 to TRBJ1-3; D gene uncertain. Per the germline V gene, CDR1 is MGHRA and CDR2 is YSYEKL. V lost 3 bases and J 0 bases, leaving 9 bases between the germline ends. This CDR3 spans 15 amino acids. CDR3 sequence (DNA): TGCGCCAGCAGCCAGAAAACAAGCTCTGGAAACACCATATATTTT. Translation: CASSQKTSSGNTIYF.

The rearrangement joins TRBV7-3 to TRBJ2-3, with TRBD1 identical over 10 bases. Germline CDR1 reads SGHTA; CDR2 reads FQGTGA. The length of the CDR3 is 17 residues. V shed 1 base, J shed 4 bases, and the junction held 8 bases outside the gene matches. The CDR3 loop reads CASSLISGTGASDTQYF. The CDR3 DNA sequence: TGTGCCAGCAGCTTAATTTCCGGGACAGGGGCTTCAGATACGCAGTATTTT.

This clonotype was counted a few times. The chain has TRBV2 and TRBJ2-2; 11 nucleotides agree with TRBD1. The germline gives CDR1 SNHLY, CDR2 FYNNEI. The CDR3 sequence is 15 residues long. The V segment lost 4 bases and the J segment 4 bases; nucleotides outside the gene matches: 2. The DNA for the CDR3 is TGTGCCAGCAGTGTCGGGACAGGGGGCACCGGGGAGCTGTTTTTT. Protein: CASSVGTGGTGELFF.

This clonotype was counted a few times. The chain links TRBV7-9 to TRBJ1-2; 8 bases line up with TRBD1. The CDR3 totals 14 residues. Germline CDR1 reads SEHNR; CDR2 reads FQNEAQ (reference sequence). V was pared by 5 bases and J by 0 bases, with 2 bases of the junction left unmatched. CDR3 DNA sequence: TGTGCCAGCAGCCGGACAGGGTCTAACTATGGCTACACCTTC. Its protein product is CASSRTGSNYGYTF.

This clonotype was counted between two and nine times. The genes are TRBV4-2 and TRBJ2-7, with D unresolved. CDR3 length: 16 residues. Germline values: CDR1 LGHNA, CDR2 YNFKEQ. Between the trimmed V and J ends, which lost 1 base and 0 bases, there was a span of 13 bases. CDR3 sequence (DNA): TGTGCCAGCAGCCAAGTTAACCTAACGGACTCCTACGAGCAGTACGTC. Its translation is CASSQVNLTDSYEQYV.

The CDR3: CSLGTGNQPQHF. The CDR3 nucleotides read TGCAGCTTAGGGACAGGGAATCAGCCCCAGCATTTT. The V gene is TRBV20-1, the J gene TRBJ1-5; 9 positions agree with TRBD1. This CDR3 has 12 residues. The germline V gene has CDR1 DFQATT and CDR2 SNEGSKA (reference sequence).